This is a list of T cell receptor beta chains from one sample in a study of read filtering for tumor transcriptome and immune sequencing. One entry per CDR3 protein, called by TCRdb with MiXCR from the reads. Seen here are 65,000 or so distinct CDR3 sequences, around 19% observed once, and the top ten hold roughly 10%. The sequencing input was a population of CD138-negative cells sorted from bone marrow. All receptors derive from a donor older than 35 with multiple myeloma. CDR3s include the opening cysteine and the closing phenylalanine or tryptophan. A D gene is named only where the DNA matches it firmly. Clone size appears in some rows only: once, few, many, or a class for an expanded clone.

TRBV30	NA	NA	TRBJ2-2	CAWSVIFHFGGQNTGELFF	TGTGCCTGGAGTGTCATTTTCCATTTCGGGGGTCAGAACACCGGGGAGCTGTTTTTT
TRBV3-1	TRBD1	many	TRBJ2-2	CASREETGGAGELFF	TGTGCCAGCAGGGAAGAGACAGGGGGAGCCGGGGAGCTGTTTTTT
TRBV7-9	NA	NA	TRBJ1-2	CASSYVGGSHGYTF	TGTGCCAGCAGCTACGTGGGGGGAAGCCATGGCTACACCTTC
TRBV20-1	NA	many	TRBJ2-3	CSASLYPGPTDTQYF	TGCAGTGCCTCCTTGTACCCAGGCCCCACAGATACGCAGTATTTT
TRBV5-6	TRBD1	NA	TRBJ2-7	CASTVDRTYEQYF	TGTGCCAGCACCGTGGACAGGACCTACGAGCAGTACTTC
TRBV5-4	NA	NA	TRBJ2-7	CASSLGGLESYEQYF	TGTGCCAGCAGCTTGGGTGGGCTAGAATCCTACGAGCAGTACTTC
TRBV19	NA	many	TRBJ2-2	CASSIRRENTGELFF	TGTGCCAGTAGTATTCGGCGGGAGAACACCGGGGAGCTGTTTTTT
TRBV5-1	NA	many	TRBJ1-1	CASSLVPKGGTEAFF	TGCGCCAGCAGCTTGGTACCCAAGGGAGGGACTGAAGCTTTCTTT
TRBV4-1	NA	many	TRBJ2-5	CASSQALGDTRQETQYF	TGCGCCAGCAGCCAAGCACTCGGGGACACCAGACAAGAGACCCAGTACTTC
TRBV5-1	NA	many	TRBJ2-6	CASRTGGEGANVLTF	TGCGCCAGCAGAACTGGGGGCGAAGGGGCCAACGTCCTGACTTTC
TRBV29-1	NA	many	TRBJ2-5	CSVGRGRETQYF	TGCAGCGTAGGAAGGGGTCGAGAGACCCAGTACTTC
TRBV29-1	NA	many	TRBJ1-1	CSASQGRAEAFF	TGCAGCGCCTCACAGGGTAGGGCTGAAGCTTTCTTT
TRBV5-1	TRBD2	many	TRBJ2-2	CASSLGLAGAAGELFF	TGCGCCAGCAGCCTGGGACTAGCGGGAGCGGCCGGGGAGCTGTTTTTT
TRBV15	TRBD2	many	TRBJ2-7	CATSMAAGVYEQYF	TGTGCCACCAGCATGGCAGCGGGAGTCTACGAGCAGTACTTC
TRBV5-1	NA	NA	TRBJ2-5	CASSLRGIQETQYF	TGCGCCAGCAGCTTGCGGGGAATCCAAGAGACCCAGTACTTC
TRBV12-3/TRBV12-4	NA	few	TRBJ1-2	CASSPSQDRGLNTF	TGTGCCAGCAGTCCATCACAGGACCGGGGGCTTAACACCTTC
TRBV4-2	TRBD1	NA	TRBJ2-7	CASGQDHPGQGSYEQYF	TGTGCCAGCGGCCAAGATCACCCTGGACAGGGCTCCTACGAGCAGTACTTC
TRBV4-1	NA	once	TRBJ2-1	CASGQSGGGAWNEQFF	TGCGCCAGCGGCCAAAGCGGAGGGGGAGCCTGGAATGAGCAGTTCTTC
TRBV20-1	TRBD2	NA	TRBJ2-7	CSAHGTMGYEQYF	TGCAGTGCTCACGGGACTATGGGCTACGAGCAGTACTTC
TRBV2	NA	many	TRBJ1-2	CASSVGVGGQGYTF	TGTGCCAGCAGCGTCGGAGTGGGGGGCCAGGGCTACACCTTC
TRBV5-1	TRBD1	many	TRBJ2-7	CASSLDRGTEQYF	TGCGCCAGCAGCTTGGACAGGGGGACCGAGCAGTACTTC
TRBV30	NA	medium-sized	TRBJ2-3	CAWSRGSSTDTQYF	TGTGCCTGGAGTAGGGGATCTAGCACAGATACGCAGTATTTT
TRBV29-1	NA	many	TRBJ2-5	CSVDKGETQYF	TGCAGCGTTGACAAGGGTGAGACCCAGTACTTC
TRBV10-3	NA	many	TRBJ2-3	CAISESAIGTQYF	TGTGCCATCAGTGAGTCTGCTATCGGTACGCAGTATTTT